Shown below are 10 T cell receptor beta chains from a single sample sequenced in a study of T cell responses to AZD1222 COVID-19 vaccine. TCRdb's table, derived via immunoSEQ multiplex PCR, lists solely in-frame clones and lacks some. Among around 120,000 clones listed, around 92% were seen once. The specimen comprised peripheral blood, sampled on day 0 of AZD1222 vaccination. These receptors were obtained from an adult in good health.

The CDR3 sequence: CASSLPRGVSGNGETQYF. The CDR3 region has the DNA TGTGCCAGCAGCTTACCGAGGGGAGTTAGCGGGAACGGGGAGACCCAGTACTTC. V and J are TRBV11-2 and TRBJ2-5; 8 nucleotides align to TRBD2. Germline-derived CDR1 and CDR2 are SGHAT and FQNNGV. The CDR3 covers 18 residues. V was clipped by 2 bases and J by 5 bases; unmatched bases: 16. Together with reference TRBV11-2 and TRBJ2-5, the CDR3 gives the full variable domain: EAGVAQSPRYKIIEKRQSVAFWCNPISGHATLYWYQQILGQGPKLLIQFQNNGVVDDSQLPKDRFSAERLKGVDSTLKIQPAKLEDSAVYLCASSLPRGVSGNGETQYFGPGTRLLVL.

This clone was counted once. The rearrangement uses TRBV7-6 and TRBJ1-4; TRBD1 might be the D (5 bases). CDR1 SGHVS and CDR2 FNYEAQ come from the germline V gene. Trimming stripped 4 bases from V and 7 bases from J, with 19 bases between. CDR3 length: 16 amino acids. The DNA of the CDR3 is TGTGCCAGCAGCTCGACGGGGACGGCCCGACGTGAAAAACTGTTTTTT. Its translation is CASSSTGTARREKLFF.

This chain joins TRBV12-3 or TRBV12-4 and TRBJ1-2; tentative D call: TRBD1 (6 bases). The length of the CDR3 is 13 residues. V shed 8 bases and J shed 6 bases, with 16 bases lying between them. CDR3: CASLQGNGHGYTF. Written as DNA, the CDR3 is TGTGCCAGCCTACAGGGCAATGGGCATGGCTACACCTTC.

CDR3 DNA: TGCGCCAGCAGACGGACAGCCGACAATCAGCCCCAGCATTTT. It is translated as CASRRTADNQPQHF. The rearrangement uses TRBV10-2 and TRBJ1-5, with a tentative D call TRBD1 (6 bases). Trimming removed 6 bases at V and 3 bases at J, with 12 bases between. Germline CDR1 and CDR2: WSHSY and SAAADI. The CDR3 extends over 14 amino acids.

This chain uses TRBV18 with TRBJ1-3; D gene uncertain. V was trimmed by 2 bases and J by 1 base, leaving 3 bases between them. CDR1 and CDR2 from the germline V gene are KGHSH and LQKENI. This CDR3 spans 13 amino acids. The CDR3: CASSPSSGNTIYF. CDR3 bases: TGTGCCAGCTCACCATCGTCTGGAAACACCATATATTTT.

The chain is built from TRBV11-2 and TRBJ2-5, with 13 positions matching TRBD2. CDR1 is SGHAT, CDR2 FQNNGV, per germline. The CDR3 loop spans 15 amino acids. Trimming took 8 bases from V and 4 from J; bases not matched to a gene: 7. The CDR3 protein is CASRTSGSELETQYF. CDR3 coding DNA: TGTGCCAGCCGGACTAGCGGGAGTGAATTAGAGACCCAGTACTTC.

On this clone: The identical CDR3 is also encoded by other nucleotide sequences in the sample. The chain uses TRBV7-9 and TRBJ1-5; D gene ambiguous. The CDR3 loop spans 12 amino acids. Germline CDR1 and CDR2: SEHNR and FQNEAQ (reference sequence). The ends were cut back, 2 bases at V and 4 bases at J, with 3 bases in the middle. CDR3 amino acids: CASSLINQPQHF. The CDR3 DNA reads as TGTGCCAGCAGCTTAATTAATCAGCCCCAGCATTTT.

CDR3 in amino acids: CAISELGGSNEQFF. The CDR3 DNA is TGTGCCATCAGTGAACTGGGCGGGAGCAATGAGCAGTTCTTC. The chain combines TRBV10-3 with TRBJ2-1; 7 bases map to TRBD2. This CDR3 contains 14 residues. The V segment lost 3 bases and the J segment 6 bases; nucleotides outside the gene matches: 5. Germline-derived CDR1 and CDR2 are ENHRY and SYGVKD.

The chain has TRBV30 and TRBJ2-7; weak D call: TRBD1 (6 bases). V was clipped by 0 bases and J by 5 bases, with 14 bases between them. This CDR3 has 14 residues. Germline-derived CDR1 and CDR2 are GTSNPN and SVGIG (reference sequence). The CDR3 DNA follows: TGTGCCTGGAGTGTCGGCAGGGGCGTGGACGAGCAGTACTTC. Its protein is CAWSVGRGVDEQYF.

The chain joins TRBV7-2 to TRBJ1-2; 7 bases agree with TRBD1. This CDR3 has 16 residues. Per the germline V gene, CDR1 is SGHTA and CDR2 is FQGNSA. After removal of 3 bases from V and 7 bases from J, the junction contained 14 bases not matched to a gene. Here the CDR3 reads CASSFRFTGAGGGYTF. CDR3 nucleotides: TGTGCCAGCAGCTTCCGATTTACAGGGGCGGGGGGTGGCTACACCTTC.